This TCR beta chain was sequenced for a study of cytomegalovirus exposure and HLA in healthy donors. Study-wide results and caveats: HLA allele associations emerged for 17,000 or so TCR beta sequences in a later analysis, at 0.05 false discovery rate.

Comment on this clone: Its antigen remains unidentified.

The CDR3 runs 16 residues. Per the germline V gene, CDR1 is LNHDA and CDR2 is SQIVND (reference sequence). The ends were cut back, 1 base at V and 2 bases at J, with 14 bases in the middle. The study ran its PCR with 60 Vbeta and 13 Jbeta primers. Only in-frame clones appear in the TCRdb table, and some are missing; sequencing was by immunoSEQ multiplex PCR. The data show 250,000 to 350,000 clones, 75% to 85% seen once. The clonotype originates from a girl under 10 years old in good health and CMV-seronegative. Sequencing was done on a sample of PBMCs. The chain has TRBV19 and TRBJ1-2; D may be TRBD1 (6 bases). CDR3 region: CASSIGQVAPNYGYTF. The CDR3 coding sequence is TGTGCCAGTAGTATAGGACAGGTCGCGCCCAACTATGGCTACACCTTC.